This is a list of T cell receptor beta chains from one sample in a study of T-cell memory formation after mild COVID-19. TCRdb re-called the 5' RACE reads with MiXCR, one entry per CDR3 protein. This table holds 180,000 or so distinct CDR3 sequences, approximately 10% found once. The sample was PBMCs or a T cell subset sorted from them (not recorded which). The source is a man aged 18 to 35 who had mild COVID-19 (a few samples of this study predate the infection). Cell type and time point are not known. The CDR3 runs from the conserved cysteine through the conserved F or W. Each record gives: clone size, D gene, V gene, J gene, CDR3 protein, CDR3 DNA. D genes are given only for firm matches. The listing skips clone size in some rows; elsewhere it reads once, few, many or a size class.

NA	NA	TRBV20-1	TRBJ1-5	CSAARTGAEGQPQHF	TGCAGTGCTGCGCGTACGGGGGCGGAGGGCCAGCCCCAGCATTTT
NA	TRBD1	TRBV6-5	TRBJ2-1	CASAEPGQGYNEQFF	TGTGCCAGCGCCGAACCGGGACAGGGCTACAATGAGCAGTTCTTC
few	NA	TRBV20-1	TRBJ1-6	CSARVPSGAQRSPLHF	TGCAGTGCTAGAGTCCCATCAGGGGCGCAAAGGTCACCCCTCCACTTT
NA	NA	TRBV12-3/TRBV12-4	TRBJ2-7	CASSMSLRQYF	TGTGCCAGCAGTATGAGCCTTCGGCAGTACTTC
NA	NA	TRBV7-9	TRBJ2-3	CASSLGAGSITDTQYF	TGTGCCAGCAGCTTAGGAGCTGGCTCCATCACAGATACGCAGTATTTT
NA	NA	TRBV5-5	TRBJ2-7	CASSEPSGKVYEQYF	TGTGCCAGCAGCGAGCCATCGGGCAAAGTCTACGAGCAGTACTTC
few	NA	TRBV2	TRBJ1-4	CASSPIWEKLFF	TGTGCCAGCTCCCCCATTTGGGAAAAACTGTTTTTT
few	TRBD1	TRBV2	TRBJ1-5	CASSDGTGFSQPQHF	TGTGCCAGCAGTGACGGGACAGGGTTCAGTCAGCCCCAGCATTTT
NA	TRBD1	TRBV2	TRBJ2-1	CASRGTDYNEQFF	TGTGCCAGCAGAGGGACAGATTACAATGAGCAGTTCTTC
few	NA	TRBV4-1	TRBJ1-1	CASSQVGRQTGGAFF	TGCGCCAGCAGCCAAGTCGGAAGACAGACTGGAGGAGCTTTCTTT